Each of the 27 T cell receptor beta chains below was sequenced from the same sample in a study of cytomegalovirus exposure and HLA in healthy donors. A multiplex PCR was run with 60 Vbeta primers and 13 Jbeta primers. Profiled with immunoSEQ multiplex PCR; TCRdb holds only in-frame clones, not every one. This sample has 150,000 to 250,000 clones, with approximately 78% found just once. The sequenced sample consisted of PBMCs. These receptors were obtained from a woman between 50 and 59 years old in good health and CMV-seropositive.

The rearrangement uses TRBV15 and TRBJ2-1, with a weak D call TRBD1 (6 bases). The germline V gene encodes CDR1 LNHNV and CDR2 YYDKDF (reference sequence). This CDR3 is 16 amino acids long. The V gene lost 0 bases and the J gene lost 2 bases, with 11 bases spanning the gap. The CDR3 sequence: CATSRDRRGPYNEQFF. Here the CDR3 DNA reads TGTGCCACCAGCAGAGATCGCAGGGGACCCTACAATGAGCAGTTCTTC. The variable domain in full, completed from reference TRBV15 and TRBJ2-1, reads DAMVIQNPRYQVTQFGKPVTLSCSQTLNHNVMYWYQQKSSQAPKLLFHYYDKDFNNEADTPDNFQSRRPNTSFCFLDIRSPGLGDTAMYLCATSRDRRGPYNEQFFGPGTRLTVL.

The chain links TRBV21-1 to TRBJ1-2; whether TRBD1, the table's D call, matches the DNA was not checked. TRBV21-1 constitutes a pseudogene. This CDR3 is built from 17 residues. This CDR3 is CASSKPNRGQGDYGYTF. CDR3 coding DNA: TGTGCCAGCAGCAAACCAAACAGGGGCCAGGGGGACTATGGCTACACCTTC.

This chain connects TRBV7-9 to TRBJ2-3, with D unresolved. CDR3 length equals 13 residues. The V gene's germline CDR1 is SEHNR and CDR2 FQNEAQ (reference sequence). The germline V and J ends were trimmed by 6 bases and 7 bases, with 14 bases remaining between them. CDR3 residues: CASSSRQPYTQYF. The CDR3 bases are TGTGCCAGCAGTTCACGACAACCCTATACGCAGTATTTT.

For this clone: One end of the junction fails to match germline, which may point to a read error. This chain joins TRBV7-9 and TRBJ1-2; TRBD1 agrees at 7 bases. The CDR3 is made up of 15 amino acids. The germline gives CDR1 SEHNR, CDR2 FQNEAQ (reference sequence). The chain's CDR3 is CSSSNVGTANYGYTF. In nucleotides, the CDR3 is TGTTCCAGCAGCAACGTGGGGACAGCTAACTATGGCTACACCTTC.

The chain carries TRBV29-1 and TRBJ2-7, with D possibly being TRBD1 (5 bases). Trimming removed 3 bases at V and 5 bases at J, with 14 bases between. The CDR3 has 13 residues. The germline CDR1 and CDR2 sequences are SQVTM and ANQGSEA. The CDR3 sequence is CSVELDNIDEQYF. The CDR3 DNA follows: TGCAGCGTTGAGCTGGACAATATCGACGAGCAGTACTTC.

The chain is built from TRBV20-1 and TRBJ1-1, with D uncertain. V lost 5 bases and J lost 3, with 7 bases in between. Germline-derived CDR1 and CDR2 are DFQATT and SNEGSKA (reference sequence). The CDR3 loop spans 11 amino acids. The CDR3 is CSAPVDTEAFF. CDR3 in DNA: TGCAGTGCTCCGGTAGACACTGAAGCTTTCTTT.

The count of this clone is one. The junction shows a germline mismatch at one end, possibly a read error. The CDR3 DNA reads as TGTTCCAGCAGCTTCGACCCGACAGGGACAAAGTTCTTC. This gives the protein CSSSFDPTGTKFF. The V and J genes are TRBV7-9 and TRBJ2-1; 7 bases agree with TRBD1. The CDR3 runs 13 residues. Germline V lookup: CDR1 SEHNR, CDR2 FQNEAQ (reference sequence).

The chain recombines TRBV19 with TRBJ2-7; TRBD2 might be the D (6 bases). The CDR3 is 15 residues long. Germline CDR1 LNHDA, CDR2 SQIVND (reference sequence). Trimming shortened V by 4 bases and J by 3 bases, and 16 bases separated the two germline ends. The CDR3 DNA follows: TGTGCCAGTAGTAACCTCGGGGGTTCCCTCTACGAGCAGTACTTC. Encoded protein: CASSNLGGSLYEQYF.

The chain has TRBV19 and TRBJ2-5, with a weak D call TRBD1 (5 bases). Trimming took 5 bases from V and 10 from J, leaving 17 bases between them. This CDR3 is 13 amino acids long. CDR1 and CDR2 from the germline V gene are LNHDA and SQIVND (reference sequence). This chain's CDR3 is CASSVADIRVQYF. The CDR3 coding sequence is TGTGCCAGTAGTGTGGCGGATATCAGGGTCCAGTACTTC.

The chain joins TRBV19 to TRBJ1-5; D is unclear. V lost 10 bases and J lost 4, with 11 bases in between. Germline CDR1 is LNHDA and CDR2 is SQIVND (reference sequence). There are 12 residues in the CDR3. CDR3 loop: CATGVLNQPQHF. CDR3 bases: TGTGCCACCGGGGTTTTAAATCAGCCCCAGCATTTT.

The CDR3 bases are TGCGCCAGCAGCCAAGCCCGCACTAGCGGGGGAACACAAGAGACCCAGTACTTC. This sequence encodes CASSQARTSGGTQETQYF. J is TRBJ2-5 and V is TRBV4-1; TRBD2 matches at 11 bases. J was trimmed by 2 bases and V by 1 base; bases with no gene match: 9. The CDR3 is 18 amino acids. Germline V CDR1 and CDR2: MGHRA, YSYEKL.

The V call is TRBV29-1, the J call TRBJ1-2, with 11 bases that match TRBD1. The CDR3 has 13 amino acids. CDR1 and CDR2 from the germline V gene are SQVTM and ANQGSEA. The V and J ends lost 6 bases and 5 bases, in that order; junction bases with no gene match: 5. The CDR3 sequence: CSVGQGAGYGYTF. Here the CDR3 DNA reads TGCAGCGTCGGACAGGGGGCAGGGTATGGCTACACCTTC.

V gene TRBV7-2 combines with J gene TRBJ2-7, with D perhaps TRBD1 (5 bases). The CDR3 length is 14 residues. CDR1 SGHTA and CDR2 FQGNSA come from the germline V gene. Trimming took 5 bases from V and 4 from J, leaving 15 bases between them. The CDR3 nucleotides read TGTGCCAGCAGCCCTGACAGAAAGGGTTACGAGCAGTACTTC. It encodes CASSPDRKGYEQYF.

V usage is TRBV7-9 and J usage is TRBJ2-5; 7 bases are shared with TRBD2. Germline trimming cut 6 bases from V and 6 bases from J; bases unmatched to any gene: 16. Germline assignment: CDR1 SEHNR and CDR2 FQNEAQ (reference sequence). There are 16 residues in the CDR3. The CDR3 loop is CASSTQSGAGFQTQYF. The CDR3, as DNA: TGTGCCAGCAGTACACAAAGCGGGGCGGGTTTTCAGACCCAGTACTTC.

CDR3: CASSLEGQRYEQYF. In nucleotides, the CDR3 is TGCGCCAGCAGCTTGGAGGGACAACGCTACGAGCAGTACTTC. The chain couples TRBV5-1 to TRBJ2-7; D is perhaps TRBD1 (6 bases). Germline V gene sequence: CDR1 SGHRS, CDR2 YFSETQ. The ends were cut back, 0 bases at V and 3 bases at J, with 10 bases in the middle. The CDR3 covers 14 residues.

This sequence joins TRBV10-2 and TRBJ2-1, with D uncertain. This CDR3 comprises 15 residues. In germline, CDR1 is WSHSY, CDR2 SAAADI. Between the trimmed V and J ends, which lost 6 bases and 9 bases, there was a span of 21 bases. The CDR3 DNA reads TGCGCCAGCAGGACACCGACACCCAGAGTCCCTGAGCAGTTCTTC. Protein: CASRTPTPRVPEQFF.

This chain connects TRBV7-8 to TRBJ2-2, with 13 positions matching TRBD2. Germline values: CDR1 SGHVS, CDR2 FQNEAQ. V was clipped by 6 bases and J by 0 bases; unmatched bases: 13. The CDR3 totals 20 residues. The CDR3 nucleotides read TGTGCCAGCAGACGACTAGCGGGGGGCCCCCGCTTAGCGAACACCGGGGAGCTGTTTTTT. Its protein is CASRRLAGGPRLANTGELFF.

The V call is TRBV27, the J call TRBJ1-2, with a weak D call TRBD1 (6 bases). V gave up 7 bases and J gave up 6 bases, with 18 bases separating them. CDR1 and CDR2 from the germline V gene are MNHEY and SMNVEV (reference sequence). The CDR3 is 14 amino acids. The CDR3 DNA follows: TGTGCCAGCACCTCCCCGGACAGCACCAATGGCTACACCTTC. Amino acids: CASTSPDSTNGYTF.

This chain links TRBV25-1 with TRBJ2-2; D is unresolved. Germline CDR1 reads MGHDK; CDR2 reads SYGVNS. V shed 4 bases and J shed 1 base, with 10 bases lying between them. This CDR3 contains 15 residues. The DNA of the CDR3 is TGTGCCAGCAGTGCGTACCCAGGGAACACCGGGGAGCTGTTTTTT. This sequence encodes CASSAYPGNTGELFF.

The rearrangement uses TRBV5-1 and TRBJ2-7; 8 bases fit TRBD1. CDR3 length: 14 residues. J gave up 2 bases and V 4 bases, and 5 bases lay outside the gene matches. Germline CDR1 reads SGHRS; CDR2 reads YFSETQ. CDR3 DNA sequence: TGCGCCAGCAGCCCGACAGGGGCACCCTACGAGCAGTACTTC. Translated, it gives CASSPTGAPYEQYF. Drawing the rest from reference TRBV5-1 and TRBJ2-7, the complete variable domain is KAGVTQTPRYLIKTRGQQVTLSCSPISGHRSVSWYQQTPGQGLQFLFEYFSETQRNKGNFPGRFSGRQFSNSRSEMNVSTLELGDSALYLCASSPTGAPYEQYFGPGTRLTVT.

The chain links TRBV18 to TRBJ1-4; possible D gene TRBD1, 5 bases. CDR1 is KGHSH and CDR2 is LQKENI in the germline V gene. This CDR3 spans 13 amino acids. The V end was cut by 8 bases, the J end by 7 bases, with 14 bases between. CDR3 region: CASAGQGGEKLFF. The CDR3 nucleotides read TGTGCCAGCGCCGGGCAGGGAGGTGAAAAACTGTTTTTT. The variable domain in full, completed from reference TRBV18 and TRBJ1-4, reads NAGVMQNPRHLVRRRGQEARLRCSPMKGHSHVYWYRQLPEEGLKFMVYLQKENIIDESGMPKERFSAEFPKEGPSILRIQQVVRGDSAAYFCASAGQGGEKLFFGSGTQLSVL.

The rearrangement uses TRBV13 and TRBJ2-1; D might be TRBD1 (5 bases). Germline assignment: CDR1 PRHDT and CDR2 FYEKMQ (reference sequence). The V end lost 8 bases, the J end lost 8 bases, and 16 bases lay between the germline ends. The CDR3 loop spans 13 amino acids. The chain's CDR3 is CASQPRQLHEQFF. The CDR3 nucleotides read TGTGCCAGCCAACCCCGACAGCTTCATGAGCAGTTCTTC.

CDR3 sequence (DNA): TGTGCCAGCAGTCCTGGACAGGGAGGGAACACTGAAGCTTTCTTT. It is translated as CASSPGQGGNTEAFF. V usage is TRBV28 and J usage is TRBJ1-1; 8 positions match TRBD1. Trimming took 5 bases from V and 1 from J; bases not matched to a gene: 6. The CDR3 sequence is 15 residues long. CDR1 and CDR2 from the germline V gene are MDHEN and SYDVKM.

This clone was detected a few times. The rearrangement uses TRBV28 and TRBJ1-2, with 8 bases aligning to TRBD1. V shed 6 bases, J shed 3 bases, and the junction held 0 bases outside the gene matches. CDR1 and CDR2 (germline): MDHEN, SYDVKM. The CDR3 consists of 12 residues. The CDR3 region is CASRTGDYGYTF. The CDR3 DNA sequence: TGTGCCAGCAGGACAGGGGACTATGGCTACACCTTC.

The gene calls are TRBV18 and TRBJ1-6; D may be TRBD1 (6 bases). The CDR3 totals 16 residues. The V gene's germline CDR1 is KGHSH and CDR2 LQKENI. Trimming removed 6 bases at V and 0 bases at J, with 12 bases between. This chain's CDR3 is CASSRDTSSYNSPLHF. The CDR3 coding sequence is TGTGCCAGCTCCCGGGACACGAGCTCCTATAATTCACCCCTCCACTTT. The full variable domain, completed using reference TRBV18 and TRBJ1-6, is NAGVMQNPRHLVRRRGQEARLRCSPMKGHSHVYWYRQLPEEGLKFMVYLQKENIIDESGMPKERFSAEFPKEGPSILRIQQVVRGDSAAYFCASSRDTSSYNSPLHFGNGTRLTVT.

Notes on this clone: A junction boundary mismatches the germline segment, possibly from a read error. The rearrangement joins TRBV4-1 to TRBJ2-4, with a tentative D call TRBD1 (6 bases). Germline V CDR1 and CDR2: MGHRA, YSYEKL. CDR3 length: 14 amino acids. CDR3 protein: CASSQEGAKNSQYF. The CDR3 DNA is TGCGCCAGCAGCCAAGAGGGGGCGAAAAACAGTCAGTACTTC.

The J gene is TRBJ1-3, the V gene TRBV23-1; D perhaps matches TRBD1 (5 bases). TRBV23-1 counts as an open reading frame of uncertain function. Trimming took 3 bases from V and 2 from J, leaving 8 bases between them. CDR3 length equals 14 residues. CDR3 nucleotide sequence: TGCGCCAGCAGTCATAGCAGGGCTGGAAACACCATATATTTT. It specifies CASSHSRAGNTIYF.